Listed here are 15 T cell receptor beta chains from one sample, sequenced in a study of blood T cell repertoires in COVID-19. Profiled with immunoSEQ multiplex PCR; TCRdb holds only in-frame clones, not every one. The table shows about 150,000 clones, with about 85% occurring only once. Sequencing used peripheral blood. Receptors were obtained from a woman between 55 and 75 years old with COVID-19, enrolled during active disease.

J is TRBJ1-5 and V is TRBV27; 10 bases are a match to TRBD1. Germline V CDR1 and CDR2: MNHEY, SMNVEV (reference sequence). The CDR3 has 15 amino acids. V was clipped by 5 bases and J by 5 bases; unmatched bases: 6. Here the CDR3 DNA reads TGTGCCAGCAGTCCGGGGACAGGGGAGTATCAGCCCCAGCATTTT. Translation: CASSPGTGEYQPQHF.

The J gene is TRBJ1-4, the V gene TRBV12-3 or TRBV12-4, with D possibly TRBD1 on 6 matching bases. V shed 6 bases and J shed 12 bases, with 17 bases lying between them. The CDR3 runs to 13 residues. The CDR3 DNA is TGTGCCAGCAGACGGACAGCAAAGGGAGAACTGTTTTTT. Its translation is CASRRTAKGELFF.

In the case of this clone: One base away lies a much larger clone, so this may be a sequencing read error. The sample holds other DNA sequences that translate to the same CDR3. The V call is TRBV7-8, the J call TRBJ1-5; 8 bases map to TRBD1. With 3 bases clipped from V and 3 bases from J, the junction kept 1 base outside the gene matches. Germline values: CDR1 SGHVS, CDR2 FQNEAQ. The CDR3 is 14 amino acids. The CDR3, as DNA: TGTGCCAGCAGCTTGGGACAGGTCAATCAGCCCCAGCATTTT. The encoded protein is CASSLGQVNQPQHF.

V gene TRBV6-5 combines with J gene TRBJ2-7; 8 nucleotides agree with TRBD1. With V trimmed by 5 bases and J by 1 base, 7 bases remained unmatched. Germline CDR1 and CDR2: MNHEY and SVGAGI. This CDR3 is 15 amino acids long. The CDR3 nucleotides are TGTGCCAGCAGTCCCGGACAGGGAGCATCCTACGAGCAGTACGTC. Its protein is CASSPGQGASYEQYV.

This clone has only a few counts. The CDR3 nucleotides read TGTGCCAGCAGCCTCCTTCCGGGACTGATCTACGAGCAGTACTTC. Translated: CASSLLPGLIYEQYF. The J gene is TRBJ2-7, the V gene TRBV7-3; D might be TRBD2 (6 bases). CDR1 is SGHTA, CDR2 FQGTGA, per germline. The V gene lost 5 bases and the J gene lost 3 bases, with 17 bases spanning the gap. This CDR3 has 15 residues.

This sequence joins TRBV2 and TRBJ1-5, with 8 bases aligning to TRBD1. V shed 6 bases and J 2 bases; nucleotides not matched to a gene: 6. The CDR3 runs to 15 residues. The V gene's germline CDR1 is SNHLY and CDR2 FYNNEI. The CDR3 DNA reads TGTGCCAGCAGCAGACAGGGGAATGGCAATCAGCCCCAGCATTTT. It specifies CASSRQGNGNQPQHF. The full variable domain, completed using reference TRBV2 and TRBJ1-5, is EPEVTQTPSHQVTQMGQEVILRCVPISNHLYFYWYRQILGQKVEFLVSFYNNEISEKSEIFDDQFSVERPDGSNFTLKIRSTKLEDSAMYFCASSRQGNGNQPQHFGDGTRLSIL.

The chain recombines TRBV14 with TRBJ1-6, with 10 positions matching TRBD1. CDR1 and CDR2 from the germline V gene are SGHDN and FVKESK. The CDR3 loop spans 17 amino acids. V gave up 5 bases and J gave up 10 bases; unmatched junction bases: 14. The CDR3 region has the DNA TGTGCCAGCAGCAAAAGGGGCCCCGGGACAGGGGAATCACCCCTCCACTTT. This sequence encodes CASSKRGPGTGESPLHF.

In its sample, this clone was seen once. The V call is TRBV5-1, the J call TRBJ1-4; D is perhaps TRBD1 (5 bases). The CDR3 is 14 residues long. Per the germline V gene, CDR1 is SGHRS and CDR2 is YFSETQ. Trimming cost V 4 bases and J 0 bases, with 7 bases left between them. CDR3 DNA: TGCGCCAGCAGCGCAGGGTCAACTAATGAAAAACTGTTTTTT. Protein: CASSAGSTNEKLFF.

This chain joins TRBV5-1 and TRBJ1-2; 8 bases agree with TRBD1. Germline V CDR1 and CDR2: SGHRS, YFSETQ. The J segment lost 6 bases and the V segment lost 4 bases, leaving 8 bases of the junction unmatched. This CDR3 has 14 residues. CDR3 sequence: CASSLLTGVDGYTF. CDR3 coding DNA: TGCGCCAGCAGCCTCCTGACAGGGGTGGATGGCTACACCTTC.

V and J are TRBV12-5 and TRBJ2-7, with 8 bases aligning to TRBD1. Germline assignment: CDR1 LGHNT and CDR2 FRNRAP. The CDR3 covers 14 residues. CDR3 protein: CASGTRTGSCEQYV. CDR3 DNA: TGTGCTAGTGGTACTAGGACAGGGTCCTGCGAGCAGTACGTC.

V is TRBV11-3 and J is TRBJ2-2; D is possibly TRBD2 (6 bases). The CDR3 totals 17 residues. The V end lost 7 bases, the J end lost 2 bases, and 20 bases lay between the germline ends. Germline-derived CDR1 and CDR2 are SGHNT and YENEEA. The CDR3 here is CASTPRGQTANTGELFF. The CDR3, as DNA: TGTGCCAGCACCCCGCGGGGCCAAACGGCTAACACCGGGGAGCTGTTTTTT.

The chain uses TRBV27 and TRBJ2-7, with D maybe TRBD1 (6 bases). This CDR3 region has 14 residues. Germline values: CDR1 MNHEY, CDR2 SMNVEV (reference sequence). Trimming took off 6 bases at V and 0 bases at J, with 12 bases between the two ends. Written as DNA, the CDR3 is TGTGCCAGCAGCTACAGGGCTCTCTCCTACGAGCAGTACTTC. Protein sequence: CASSYRALSYEQYF.

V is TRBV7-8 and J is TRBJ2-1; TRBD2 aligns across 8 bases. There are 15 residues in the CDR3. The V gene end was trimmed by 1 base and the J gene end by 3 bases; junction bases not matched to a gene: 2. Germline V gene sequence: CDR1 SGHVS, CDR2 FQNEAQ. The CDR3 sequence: CASSLESGSYNEQFF. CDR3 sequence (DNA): TGTGCCAGCAGCTTAGAAAGCGGGAGCTACAATGAGCAGTTCTTC.

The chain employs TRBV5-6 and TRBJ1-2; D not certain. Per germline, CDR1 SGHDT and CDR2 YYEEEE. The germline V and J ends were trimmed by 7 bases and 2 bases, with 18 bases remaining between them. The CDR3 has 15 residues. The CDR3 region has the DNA TGTGCCAGCGGTGCTCTTTCCCGGGTAAACTATGGCTACACCTTC. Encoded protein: CASGALSRVNYGYTF. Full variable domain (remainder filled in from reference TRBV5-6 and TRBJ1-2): DAGVTQSPTHLIKTRGQQVTLRCSPKSGHDTVSWYQQALGQGPQFIFQYYEEEERQRGNFPDRFSGHQFPNYSSELNVNALLLGDSALYLCASGALSRVNYGYTFGSGTRLTVV.

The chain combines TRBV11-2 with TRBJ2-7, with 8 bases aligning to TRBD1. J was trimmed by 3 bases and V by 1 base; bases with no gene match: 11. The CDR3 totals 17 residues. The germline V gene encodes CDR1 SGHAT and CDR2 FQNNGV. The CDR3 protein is CASSLASGGADYYEQYF. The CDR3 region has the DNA TGTGCCAGCAGCTTAGCCTCAGGGGGCGCGGATTACTACGAGCAGTACTTC.